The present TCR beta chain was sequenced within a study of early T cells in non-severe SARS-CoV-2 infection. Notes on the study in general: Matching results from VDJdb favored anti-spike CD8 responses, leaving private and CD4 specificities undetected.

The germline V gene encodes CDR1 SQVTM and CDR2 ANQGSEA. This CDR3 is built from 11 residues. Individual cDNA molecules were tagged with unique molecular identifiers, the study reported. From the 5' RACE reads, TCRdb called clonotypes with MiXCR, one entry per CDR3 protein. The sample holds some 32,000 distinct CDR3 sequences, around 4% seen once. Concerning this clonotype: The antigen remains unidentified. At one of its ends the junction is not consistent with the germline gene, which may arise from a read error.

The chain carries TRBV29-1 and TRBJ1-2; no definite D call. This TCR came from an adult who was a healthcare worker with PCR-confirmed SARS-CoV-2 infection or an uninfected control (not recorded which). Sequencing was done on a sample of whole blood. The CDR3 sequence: CSVEQAPRRSF. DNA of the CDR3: TGCAGCGTTGAACAAGCCCCCCGCCGCTCCTTC.